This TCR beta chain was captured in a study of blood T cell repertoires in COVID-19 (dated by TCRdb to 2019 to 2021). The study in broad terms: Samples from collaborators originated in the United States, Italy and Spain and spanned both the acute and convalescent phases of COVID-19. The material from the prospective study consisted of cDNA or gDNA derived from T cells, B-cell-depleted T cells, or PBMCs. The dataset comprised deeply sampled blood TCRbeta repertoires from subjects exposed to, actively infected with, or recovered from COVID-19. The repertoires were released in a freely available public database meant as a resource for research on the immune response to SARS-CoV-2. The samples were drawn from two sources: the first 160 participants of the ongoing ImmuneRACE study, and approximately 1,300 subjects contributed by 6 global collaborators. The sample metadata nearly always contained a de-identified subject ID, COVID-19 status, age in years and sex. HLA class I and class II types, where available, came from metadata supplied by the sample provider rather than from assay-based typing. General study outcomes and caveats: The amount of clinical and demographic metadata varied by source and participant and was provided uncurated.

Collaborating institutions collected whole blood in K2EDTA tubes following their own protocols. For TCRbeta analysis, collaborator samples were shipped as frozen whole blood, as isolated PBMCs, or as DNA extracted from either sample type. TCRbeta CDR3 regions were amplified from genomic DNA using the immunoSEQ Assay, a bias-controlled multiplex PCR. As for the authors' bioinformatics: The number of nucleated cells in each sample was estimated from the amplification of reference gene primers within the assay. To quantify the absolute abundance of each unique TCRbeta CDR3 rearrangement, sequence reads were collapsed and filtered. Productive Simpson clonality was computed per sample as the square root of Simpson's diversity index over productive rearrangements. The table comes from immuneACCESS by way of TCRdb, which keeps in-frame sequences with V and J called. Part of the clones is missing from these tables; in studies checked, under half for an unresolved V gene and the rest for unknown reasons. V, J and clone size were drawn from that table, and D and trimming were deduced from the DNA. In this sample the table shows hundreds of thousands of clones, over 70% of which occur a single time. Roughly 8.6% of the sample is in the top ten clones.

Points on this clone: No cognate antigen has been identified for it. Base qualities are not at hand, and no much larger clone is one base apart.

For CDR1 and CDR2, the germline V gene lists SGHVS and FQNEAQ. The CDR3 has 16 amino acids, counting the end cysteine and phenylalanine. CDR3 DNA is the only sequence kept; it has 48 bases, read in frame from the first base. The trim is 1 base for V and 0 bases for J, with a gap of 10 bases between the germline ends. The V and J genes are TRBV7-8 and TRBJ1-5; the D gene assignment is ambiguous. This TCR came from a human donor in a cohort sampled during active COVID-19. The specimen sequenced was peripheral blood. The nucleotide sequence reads TGTGCCAGCAGCTTAGGAGGAGTAGATAGCAATCAGCCCCAGCATTTT. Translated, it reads CASSLGGVDSNQPQHF.